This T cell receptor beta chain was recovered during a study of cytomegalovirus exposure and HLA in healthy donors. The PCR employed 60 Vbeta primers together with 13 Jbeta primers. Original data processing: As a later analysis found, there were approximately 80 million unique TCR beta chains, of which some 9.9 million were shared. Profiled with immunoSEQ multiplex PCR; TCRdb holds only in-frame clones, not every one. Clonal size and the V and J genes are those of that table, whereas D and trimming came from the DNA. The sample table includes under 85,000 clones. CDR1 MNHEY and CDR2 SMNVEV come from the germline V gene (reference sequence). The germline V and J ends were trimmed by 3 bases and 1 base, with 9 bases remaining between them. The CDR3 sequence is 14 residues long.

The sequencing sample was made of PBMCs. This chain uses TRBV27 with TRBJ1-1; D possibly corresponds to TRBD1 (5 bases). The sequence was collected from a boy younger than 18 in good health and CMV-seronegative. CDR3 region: CASSFDGGNTEAFF. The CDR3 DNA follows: TGTGCCAGCAGTTTTGACGGGGGGAACACTGAAGCTTTCTTT.